This TCR beta chain stems from a study of T cells in Graves' hyperthyroidism and ophthalmopathy. Amplification targeted TCR beta CDR3 regions from RNA transcripts. First-round RT-PCR of the TCR CDR3 relied on the HTBI primer set. From the multiplex PCR reads, TCRdb called clonotypes with MiXCR, one entry per CDR3 protein. Altogether about 640,000 distinct CDR3 sequences are present, around 15% being singletons, with the ten largest covering 12%. A remark on this clonotype: Because the CDR3 is missing its conserved closing phenylalanine or tryptophan, this is likely a read error.

The CDR3 runs to 17 residues. Trimming shortened V by 7 bases and J by 0 bases, and 16 bases separated the two germline ends. CDR1 MDHEN and CDR2 SYDVKM come from the germline V gene. The diagnoses drew upon clinical symptoms, serum thyroxine and TRAb, thyroid ultrasound and orbital computed tomography. PBMCs were collected from a roughly 9.7 ml volume of fresh peripheral blood. The TCR comes from a woman aged 45-65 years with Graves' ophthalmopathy. Material for sequencing was blood. This rearrangement joins TRBV28 to TRBJ2-6; TRBD1 might be the D (6 bases). CDR3 in DNA: TGTGCCAGCAAAAGGCCAGGGGCAAGCTCTGGGGCCAACGTCCTGACTTCC. Protein: CASKRPGASSGANVLTS.